These 4 T cell receptor beta chains originate from one sample sequenced in a study of human T cells and chemical hapten exposure. TCRdb reprocessed the RACE reads with MiXCR, giving one entry per CDR3 protein. The table lists more than 65,000 distinct CDR3 sequences, approximately 10% of them singletons, with around 1.5% in the top ten. Sample time point: patch test 1, 2 weeks after DPC sensitization. Treatment reported: therapeutic diphenylcyclopropenone sensitization with weekly scalp DPC. Specimen: whole blood, collected in connection with sensitization to the hapten diphenylcyclopropenone (DPC). Every receptor here comes from a woman between 45 and 60 years old with alopecia areata. Some clones in this sample may be carry-over from other donors' samples.

This clonotype was found a few times. The genes are TRBV19 and TRBJ1-5; D ambiguous. The CDR3 is 16 residues long. The V and J ends lost 2 bases and 1 base respectively, with 12 bases between them. In germline, CDR1 is LNHDA, CDR2 SQIVND (reference sequence). Here the CDR3 DNA reads TGTGCCAGTAGTATATTGAGGTGGGCGAGCAATCAGCCCCAGCATTTT. It yields the protein CASSILRWASNQPQHF.

The table lists this clonotype with a few counts. The chain has TRBV19 and TRBJ1-2, with 8 bases fitting TRBD1. The V gene's germline CDR1 is LNHDA and CDR2 SQIVND (reference sequence). V shed 3 bases and J 4 bases; nucleotides not matched to a gene: 10. This CDR3 has 16 amino acids. CDR3: CASSMGTGGLFYGYTF. Here the CDR3 DNA reads TGTGCCAGTAGTATGGGGACAGGAGGGCTTTTCTATGGCTACACCTTC.

Many counts were recorded for this clonotype. The V gene is TRBV3-1, the J gene TRBJ1-3; unclear D gene. Trimming left V 1 base short and J 15 bases short, with 13 bases between. Germline values: CDR1 LGHDT, CDR2 YNNKEL (reference sequence). CDR3 size: 12 residues. CDR3 protein: CASSQVSGPAYF. The DNA of the CDR3 is TGTGCCAGCAGCCAAGTATCGGGCCCCGCATATTTT.

The gene calls are TRBV28 and TRBJ2-7; D is possibly TRBD2 (6 bases). Germline CDR1 and CDR2: MDHEN and SYDVKM. This CDR3 region has 12 residues. V gave up 6 bases and J gave up 3 bases, with 9 bases separating them. The DNA of the CDR3 is TGTGCCAGCAGCGGGGGAATCTACGAGCAGTACTTC. Translation: CASSGGIYEQYF.